This T cell receptor beta chain emerged from a study of cytomegalovirus exposure and HLA in healthy donors. This CDR3 region has 14 residues. Trimming took 7 bases from V and 4 from J; bases not matched to a gene: 7. Germline values: CDR1 SEHNR, CDR2 FQNEAQ (reference sequence). Whole-study findings and limits: Later analysis found that TCR beta chains associated with HLA were more clonally expanded than other, equally common chains.

Primers for the PCR totalled 60 Vbeta and 13 Jbeta. Sequenced by immunoSEQ multiplex PCR; TCRdb stores in-frame clones only, minus some. In total, the table holds 30,000 to 35,000 clones. With regard to this clone: Its antigen is still unknown.

The gene calls are TRBV7-9 and TRBJ2-1, with TRBD1 matching 7 bases. This TCR came from a woman aged 40 to 49 in good health and CMV-seropositive. Source material: PBMCs. The CDR3 loop is CASTLAGGYNEQFF. In nucleotides, the CDR3 is TGTGCCAGCACCTTGGCAGGGGGATACAATGAGCAGTTCTTC.